Included here is one T cell receptor beta chain sequence, with context. This specimen comes from a study of blood T cell repertoires in COVID-19. Study context: Acute and convalescent COVID-19 specimens originated in the United States, Italy and Spain.

CDR3 length: 12 amino acids. V lost 8 bases to trimming and J lost 5 bases; unmatched junction nucleotides: 5. The protocol was immunoSEQ multiplex PCR, while the TCRdb copy is restricted to in-frame clones and leaves out a portion. The sample holds under 250,000 clones, about four fifths seen once. This sequence was found in a woman aged 18-30 years with acute or convalescent COVID-19. V usage is TRBV12-3 or TRBV12-4 and J usage is TRBJ2-7; 8 bases line up with TRBD1. The sequenced material came from peripheral blood. The CDR3 here is CASGQGAHEQYF. As DNA, the CDR3 is TGTGCCAGCGGCCAGGGGGCCCACGAGCAGTACTTC.